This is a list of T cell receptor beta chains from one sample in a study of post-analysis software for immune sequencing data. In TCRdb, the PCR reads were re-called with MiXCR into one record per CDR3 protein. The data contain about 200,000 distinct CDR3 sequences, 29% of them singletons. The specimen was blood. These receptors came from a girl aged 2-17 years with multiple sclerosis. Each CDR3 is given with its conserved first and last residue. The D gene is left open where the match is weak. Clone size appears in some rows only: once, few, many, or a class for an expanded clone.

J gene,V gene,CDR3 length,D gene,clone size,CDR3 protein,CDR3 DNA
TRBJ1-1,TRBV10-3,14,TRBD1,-,CAISAGTVNTETFF,TGTGCCATCAGTGCCGGGACAGTTAACACTGAAACTTTCTTT
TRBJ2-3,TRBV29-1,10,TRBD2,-,CSVPGGGQYF,TGCAGCGTCCCGGGGGGAGGCCAGTATTTT
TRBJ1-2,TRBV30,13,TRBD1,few,CAWRQGASYGYTF,TGTGCCTGGAGGCAGGGGGCGAGCTATGGCTACACCTTC
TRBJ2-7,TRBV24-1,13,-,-,CATSEGPFYEQYF,TGTGCCACCAGTGAGGGTCCATTCTACGAGCAGTACTTC
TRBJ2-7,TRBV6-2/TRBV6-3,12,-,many,CASGDSLYEQYF,TGTGCCAGCGGGGATAGCCTCTACGAGCAGTACTTC
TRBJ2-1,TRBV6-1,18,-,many,CASIGKTREVSSYNEQFF,TGTGCCAGCATCGGTAAGACCCGAGAGGTGAGCTCCTACAATGAGCAGTTCTTC
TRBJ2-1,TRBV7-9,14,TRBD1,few,CASMGQSSYNEQFF,TGTGCCAGCATGGGACAGAGCTCCTACAATGAGCAGTTCTTC
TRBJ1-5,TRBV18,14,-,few,CASSLRTEDQPQHF,TGTGCCAGCTCACTCCGGACAGAGGATCAGCCCCAGCATTTT
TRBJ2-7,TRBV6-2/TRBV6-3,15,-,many,CASSYSRGQTYEQYF,TGTGCCAGCAGTTACTCGAGAGGACAGACCTACGAGCAGTACTTC
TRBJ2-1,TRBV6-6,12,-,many,CASSHIYNEQFF,TGTGCCAGCAGCCACATCTACAATGAGCAGTTCTTC
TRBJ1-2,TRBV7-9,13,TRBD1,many,CASSPDRPSGYTF,TGTGCCAGCAGCCCGGACAGGCCTTCCGGCTACACCTTC
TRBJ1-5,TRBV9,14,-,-,CASSVGGENQPQHF,TGTGCCAGCAGCGTAGGGGGGGAGAATCAGCCCCAGCATTTT
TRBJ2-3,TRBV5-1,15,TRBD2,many,CASSPPGLAADTQYF,TGCGCCAGCAGCCCCCCCGGACTAGCCGCAGATACGCAGTATTTT
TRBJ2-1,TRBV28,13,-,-,CASSYPPQETQFF,TGTGCCAGCAGTTATCCTCCCCAGGAGACCCAGTTCTTC